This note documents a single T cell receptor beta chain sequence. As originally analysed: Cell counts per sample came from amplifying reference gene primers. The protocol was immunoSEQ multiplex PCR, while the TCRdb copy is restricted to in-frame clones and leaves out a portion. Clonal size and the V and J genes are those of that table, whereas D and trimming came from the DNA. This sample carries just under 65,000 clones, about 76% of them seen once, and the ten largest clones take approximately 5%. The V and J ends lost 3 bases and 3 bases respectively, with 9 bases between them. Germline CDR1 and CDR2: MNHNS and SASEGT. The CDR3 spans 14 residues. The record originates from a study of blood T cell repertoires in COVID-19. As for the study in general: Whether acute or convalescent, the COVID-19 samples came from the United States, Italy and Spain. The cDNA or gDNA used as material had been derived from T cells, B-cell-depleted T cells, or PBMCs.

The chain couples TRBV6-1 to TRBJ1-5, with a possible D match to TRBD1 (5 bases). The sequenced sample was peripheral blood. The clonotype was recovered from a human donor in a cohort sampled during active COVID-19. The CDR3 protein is CASSDQGVNQPQHF. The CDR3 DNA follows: TGTGCCAGCAGTGATCAGGGCGTCAATCAGCCCCAGCATTTT.